Listed here are 22 T cell receptor beta chains from one sample, sequenced in a study of blood T cell repertoires in COVID-19. Generated by immunoSEQ multiplex PCR, the TCRdb table keeps only in-frame clones and is missing some. The sample lists about 350,000 clones, over 80% seen once, with approximately 9.9% in the top ten. Material for sequencing was peripheral blood. Receptors originate from a young man with COVID-19, enrolled during active disease.

The gene calls are TRBV9 and TRBJ2-1; 7 bases line up with TRBD2. CDR3 length: 14 amino acids. V lost 1 base to trimming and J lost 6 bases; unmatched junction nucleotides: 4. Germline assignment: CDR1 SGDLS and CDR2 YYNGEE. CDR3: CASSVQLATNEQFF. CDR3 DNA sequence: TGTGCCAGCAGCGTACAACTAGCGACCAATGAGCAGTTCTTC.

This chain links TRBV28 with TRBJ1-5; 9 positions agree with TRBD1. V shed 6 bases, J shed 7 bases, and the junction held 1 base outside the gene matches. This CDR3 contains 12 residues. Germline CDR1 is MDHEN and CDR2 is SYDVKM. The CDR3 bases are TGTGCCAGCAGCACAGGGGGCCAGCCCCAGCATTTT. It codes for CASSTGGQPQHF.

This clone was detected only once. The CDR3 bases are TGTGCCAGCAGCTTATGGCCAGGGCAGGATTCACCCCTCCACTTT. It specifies CASSLWPGQDSPLHF. This rearrangement joins TRBV7-3 to TRBJ1-6; D may be TRBD1 (5 bases). This CDR3 has 15 amino acids. CDR1 and CDR2 (germline): SGHTA, FQGTGA. V was clipped by 2 bases and J by 8 bases, with 13 bases between them.

This chain links TRBV6-6 with TRBJ1-3, with D perhaps matching TRBD1 (5 bases). The CDR3 loop spans 13 amino acids. CDR1 and CDR2 from the germline V gene are MNHNY and SVGAGI (reference sequence). With 5 bases removed from V and 4 bases from J, the gap between germline ends came to 9 bases. DNA for the CDR3: TGTGCCAGCAGTCAACCAGGGGGAAACACCATATATTTT. This gives the protein CASSQPGGNTIYF.

This chain uses TRBV2 with TRBJ2-7, with D possibly TRBD1 on 6 matching bases. V was trimmed by 7 bases and J by 5 bases, leaving 15 bases between them. The CDR3 runs to 13 residues. Germline CDR1 reads SNHLY; CDR2 reads FYNNEI. The CDR3 DNA follows: TGTGCCAGCAACCGGGACACCACGGACGAGCAGTACTTC. This sequence encodes CASNRDTTDEQYF.

The count of this clone is one. The chain links TRBV5-1 to TRBJ2-7; D perhaps matches TRBD1 (6 bases). The CDR3 spans 14 residues. V was cut by 4 bases and J by 6 bases, with 17 bases left in between. Germline values: CDR1 SGHRS, CDR2 YFSETQ. The CDR3 sequence is CASSVTGMDGEQYF. The CDR3 nucleotides are TGCGCCAGCAGCGTTACAGGGATGGATGGCGAGCAGTACTTC.

The chain joins TRBV2 to TRBJ2-7; 7 bases line up with TRBD1. With V trimmed by 3 bases and J by 0 bases, 8 bases remained unmatched. This CDR3 spans 16 amino acids. CDR1 SNHLY and CDR2 FYNNEI come from the germline V gene. This CDR3 reads CASSDPERDSSYEQYF. In DNA, the CDR3 is TGTGCCAGCAGTGACCCCGAGAGGGACAGCTCCTACGAGCAGTACTTC.

Of note for this clone: Since the CDR3 does not end with the conserved phenylalanine or tryptophan, this likely comes from a read error. No DNA is shown, since the ends of the CDR3 on it are uncertain; the CDR3 is the one TCRdb lists. This rearrangement joins TRBV24-1 to TRBJ2-7; TRBD2 is the table's D call and was not checked against the DNA. The CDR3 length is 14 residues, termini included. Germline V gene data show CDR1 as KGHDR and CDR2 as SFDVKD. CDR3 sequence reads: CATSGPRRVGRISG.

This clone showed up just a few times. The chain links TRBV6-5 to TRBJ1-5; 9 bases align to TRBD1. The CDR3 is made up of 14 amino acids. The V segment lost 7 bases and the J segment 11 bases; nucleotides outside the gene matches: 12. The germline CDR1 and CDR2 sequences are MNHEY and SVGAGI. Here the CDR3 reads CASNPGTGLGAQHF. The CDR3 nucleotides are TGTGCCAGCAACCCCGGGACAGGGCTTGGGGCCCAGCATTTT.

In the case of this clone: Additional DNA sequences in this sample encode the identical CDR3. In DNA, the CDR3 is TGTGCCAGCAGCTTGGGTGGGGGGGCCACTGAAGCTTTCTTT. Translating it yields CASSLGGGATEAFF. The chain has TRBV5-4 and TRBJ1-1; a weak D match, TRBD1 (6 bases). Germline CDR1 reads SGHNT; CDR2 reads YYREEE (reference sequence). V lost 0 bases and J 4 bases, leaving 10 bases between the germline ends. This CDR3 is built from 14 residues.

The chain carries TRBV7-9 and TRBJ1-1; 7 nucleotides agree with TRBD1. V shed 1 base and J 3 bases; nucleotides not matched to a gene: 11. The CDR3 runs 17 residues. CDR1 SEHNR and CDR2 FQNEAQ come from the germline V gene (reference sequence). CDR3 sequence reads: CASSLGVQGSTDTEAFF. The CDR3 bases are TGTGCCAGCAGCTTAGGGGTACAGGGGAGTACGGACACTGAAGCTTTCTTT.

This sequence joins TRBV9 and TRBJ2-7; D may be TRBD2 (5 bases). The germline V and J ends were trimmed by 0 bases and 0 bases, with 10 bases remaining between them. This CDR3 region has 15 residues. The germline V gene encodes CDR1 SGDLS and CDR2 YYNGEE. The CDR3 is CASSVESSASYEQYF. The CDR3 DNA follows: TGTGCCAGCAGCGTAGAGAGTAGCGCCTCCTACGAGCAGTACTTC.

The rearrangement links TRBV30 to TRBJ1-2; D gene uncertain. Between the trimmed V and J ends, which lost 3 bases and 8 bases, there was a span of 13 bases. CDR3 length equals 12 residues. Looked up from germline, CDR1 is GTSNPN and CDR2 is SVGIG (reference sequence). CDR3: CAWSAGFGGYTF. DNA of the CDR3: TGTGCCTGGAGCGCGGGTTTCGGAGGCTACACCTTC. The whole variable domain, filled in from reference TRBV30 and TRBJ1-2, reads SQTIHQWPATLVQPVGSPLSLECTVEGTSNPNLYWYRQAAGRGLQLLFYSVGIGQISSEVPQNLSASRPQDRQFILSSKKLLLSDSGFYLCAWSAGFGGYTFGSGTRLTVV.

J is TRBJ2-7 and V is TRBV27; 7 nucleotides line up with TRBD1. This CDR3 contains 13 residues. V lost 9 bases to trimming and J lost 6 bases; unmatched junction nucleotides: 11. Germline V gene data show CDR1 as MNHEY and CDR2 as SMNVEV (reference sequence). CDR3: CARQGSLVSEQYF. The DNA for the CDR3 is TGTGCCAGACAGGGGTCTCTGGTTTCCGAGCAGTACTTC.

In its sample, this clone was seen once. The rearrangement links TRBV4-2 to TRBJ1-2; D is undetermined. The ends were cut back, 4 bases at V and 4 bases at J, with 16 bases in the middle. This CDR3 has 15 residues. CDR1 is LGHNA and CDR2 is YNFKEQ in the germline V gene. CDR3 sequence: CASSPLSGAAYGYTF. The CDR3 coding sequence is TGTGCCAGCAGCCCCCTATCTGGTGCGGCCTATGGCTACACCTTC.

The CDR3 sequence is CASSRTAGGSFTEAFF. CDR3 bases: TGTGCCAGCAGCCGGACGGCGGGGGGCTCCTTCACTGAAGCTTTCTTT. The chain combines TRBV9 with TRBJ1-1, with D perhaps TRBD1 (6 bases). V was trimmed by 4 bases and J by 4 bases, leaving 20 bases between them. Looked up from germline, CDR1 is SGDLS and CDR2 is YYNGEE. CDR3 length: 16 amino acids. Variable domain in full (rest from reference TRBV9 and TRBJ1-1): DSGVTQTPKHLITATGQRVTLRCSPRSGDLSVYWYQQSLDQGLQFLIQYYNGEERAKGNILERFSAQQFPDLHSELNLSSLELGDSALYFCASSRTAGGSFTEAFFGQGTRLTVV.

The rearrangement joins TRBV6-2 or TRBV6-3 to TRBJ1-2; D not resolved. The CDR3 totals 11 residues. Trimming stripped 6 bases from V and 8 bases from J, with 10 bases between. Germline V gene sequence: CDR1 MNHEY, CDR2 SVGEGT. The CDR3 is CASSAGLGYTF. As DNA, the CDR3 is TGTGCCAGCAGCGCAGGTCTCGGCTACACCTTC.

The chain is built from TRBV5-1 and TRBJ1-2, with TRBD1 matching over 7 bases. Unmatched junction bases numbered 4, after V lost 4 bases and J lost 4 bases. This CDR3 is built from 13 residues. The germline V gene has CDR1 SGHRS and CDR2 YFSETQ. This chain's CDR3 is CASSPGQTYGYTF. DNA of the CDR3: TGCGCCAGCAGCCCGGGACAGACCTATGGCTACACCTTC. Full variable domain (rest looked up from reference TRBV5-1 and TRBJ1-2): KAGVTQTPRYLIKTRGQQVTLSCSPISGHRSVSWYQQTPGQGLQFLFEYFSETQRNKGNFPGRFSGRQFSNSRSEMNVSTLELGDSALYLCASSPGQTYGYTFGSGTRLTVV.

The chain has TRBV27 and TRBJ2-7; 10 bases are shared with TRBD2. The CDR3 consists of 16 residues. Per the germline V gene, CDR1 is MNHEY and CDR2 is SMNVEV (reference sequence). Trimming took 5 bases from V and 4 from J; bases not matched to a gene: 11. As DNA, the CDR3 is TGTGCCAGCAGTGCTCGGGCTAGCGGGAGTTTGTACGAGCAGTACTTC. Its translation is CASSARASGSLYEQYF.

The chain couples TRBV7-2 to TRBJ2-3, with TRBD2 identical over 12 bases. With 0 bases clipped from V and 1 base from J, the junction kept 8 bases outside the gene matches. The V gene's germline CDR1 is SGHTA and CDR2 FQGNSA. The CDR3 is made up of 19 amino acids. The CDR3 loop is CASSLALAGGLGGTDTQYF. CDR3 nucleotide sequence: TGTGCCAGCAGCTTAGCCCTAGCGGGGGGGCTGGGTGGCACAGATACGCAGTATTTT.

V gene TRBV11-2 combines with J gene TRBJ2-7; tentatively, D is TRBD1 (5 bases). Germline CDR1 and CDR2: SGHAT and FQNNGV. The CDR3 contains 14 residues. The ends were cut back, 4 bases at V and 0 bases at J, with 10 bases in the middle. The DNA for the CDR3 is TGTGCCAGCAGCTCCAGGGTCTCCTCCTACGAGCAGTACTTC. Translated: CASSSRVSSYEQYF.

The rearrangement links TRBV27 to TRBJ2-2; 7 positions agree with TRBD2. Germline loops: CDR1 MNHEY, CDR2 SMNVEV (reference sequence). The CDR3 has 14 amino acids. Unmatched junction bases numbered 4, after V lost 5 bases and J lost 4 bases. Here the CDR3 reads CASSRTRVTGELFF. In DNA, the CDR3 is TGTGCCAGCAGTCGGACTAGAGTCACCGGGGAGCTGTTTTTT.